The 29 T cell receptor beta chains in this list originate from one sample, sequenced in a study of T cell repertoires in cytomegalovirus infection. These receptors are not linked to any known antigen. MiXCR, applied by TCRdb to the reads, yields one record per CDR3 protein. In the table there are about 480,000 distinct CDR3 sequences, roughly a third of which are singletons. The specimen comprised cultured PBMCs, sampled from culture after CMV antigen stimulation. The receptors were sampled from a human donor in good health (CMV status not recorded). Some clones in this sample may be carry-over from other donors' samples.

V is TRBV6-8 and J is TRBJ2-1; TRBD2 aligns across 9 bases. CDR1 is MNHGY, CDR2 SAAAGT, per germline. The CDR3 contains 17 residues. V gave up 6 bases and J gave up 0 bases; unmatched junction bases: 9. This CDR3 is CASRAGGPLSSYNEQFF. The DNA for the CDR3 is TGTGCCAGCAGGGCGGGAGGGCCCCTGAGCTCCTACAATGAGCAGTTCTTC.

This clonotype was observed a handful of times. The rearrangement uses TRBV14 and TRBJ2-3; D unresolved. Trimming left V 1 base short and J 2 bases short, with 7 bases between. The CDR3 length is 14 residues. Germline V gives CDR1 SGHDN, CDR2 FVKESK. As DNA, the CDR3 is TGTGCCAGCAGCCAAGTGTTCTACACAGATACGCAGTATTTT. It is translated as CASSQVFYTDTQYF.

There are a few counts of this clonotype. This chain uses TRBV20-1 with TRBJ1-4; D gene unclear. The ends were cut back, 0 bases at V and 0 bases at J, with 11 bases in the middle. This CDR3 contains 16 residues. Germline V lookup: CDR1 DFQATT, CDR2 SNEGSKA (reference sequence). This CDR3 is CSARDARLSTNEKLFF. CDR3 bases: TGCAGTGCTAGAGATGCCAGGCTATCAACTAATGAAAAACTGTTTTTT.

The chain uses TRBV28 and TRBJ2-7; 7 nucleotides agree with TRBD1. Germline V CDR1 and CDR2: MDHEN, SYDVKM. The V segment lost 7 bases and the J segment 7 bases; nucleotides outside the gene matches: 13. The CDR3 totals 14 residues. CDR3 amino acids: CASIAGTEDGEQYF. Here the CDR3 DNA reads TGTGCCAGCATAGCCGGGACAGAAGACGGGGAGCAGTACTTC.

V is TRBV5-1 and J is TRBJ2-5; D may be TRBD2 (5 bases). This CDR3 has 15 amino acids. Germline CDR1 is SGHRS and CDR2 is YFSETQ. V was pared by 3 bases and J by 2 bases, with 14 bases between. CDR3: CASSWERRLQETQYF. In DNA, the CDR3 is TGCGCCAGCAGCTGGGAGCGGAGGCTTCAAGAGACCCAGTACTTC.

The chain links TRBV6-6 to TRBJ1-1; D uncertain. Germline assignment: CDR1 MNHNY and CDR2 SVGAGI (reference sequence). V dropped 0 bases and J dropped 5 bases, with 16 bases sitting between them. The CDR3 loop spans 16 amino acids. The CDR3 sequence is CASSYSRRAKETEAFF. The CDR3 DNA reads as TGTGCCAGCAGTTACTCAAGGAGGGCAAAGGAGACTGAAGCTTTCTTT.

This clonotype has just a few counts. The chain joins TRBV7-9 to TRBJ2-3; D gene ambiguous. Germline V gives CDR1 SEHNR, CDR2 FQNEAQ (reference sequence). V lost 8 bases and J 1 base, leaving 10 bases between the germline ends. This CDR3 region has 13 residues. CDR3 amino acids: CASRGVGTDTQYF. DNA of the CDR3: TGTGCCAGCCGAGGCGTAGGCACAGATACGCAGTATTTT.

The V gene is TRBV12-3 or TRBV12-4, the J gene TRBJ2-3; 8 positions agree with TRBD1. Trimming at V came to 3 bases and at J to 2 bases, leaving 7 bases not matched to a gene. This CDR3 has 16 residues. The CDR3 nucleotides are TGTGCCAGCAGTTTTGGGACAGGCGGAAACACAGATACGCAGTATTTT. The encoded protein is CASSFGTGGNTDTQYF.

The chain uses TRBV7-2 and TRBJ2-7, with 15 bases identical to TRBD2. Looked up from germline, CDR1 is SGHTA and CDR2 is FQGNSA. With V trimmed by 3 bases and J by 6 bases, 21 bases remained unmatched. This CDR3 region has 21 residues. This chain's CDR3 is CASSFTVLSGLAGGPPSEQYF. The CDR3 DNA is TGTGCCAGCAGCTTTACTGTTTTGTCGGGACTAGCGGGAGGCCCTCCTAGCGAGCAGTACTTC.

The rearrangement links TRBV6-2 or TRBV6-3 to TRBJ1-5, with D perhaps matching TRBD1 (5 bases). Trimming took 3 bases from V and 4 from J, leaving 16 bases between them. CDR1 is MNHEY, CDR2 SVGEGT, per germline. The CDR3 length is 16 residues. CDR3 amino acids: CASSYRRASSNQPQHF. In nucleotides, the CDR3 is TGTGCCAGCAGTTATCGCAGGGCTAGTTCGAATCAGCCCCAGCATTTT.

The CDR3 DNA follows: TGTGCCAGCAGGGGACTAGCGGGAGTTCCCCTTAGCTCAGATACGCAGTATTTT. It translates to CASRGLAGVPLSSDTQYF. The chain is built from TRBV27 and TRBJ2-3, with 14 bases fitting TRBD2. V lost 6 bases to trimming and J lost 4 bases; unmatched junction nucleotides: 12. The germline gives CDR1 MNHEY, CDR2 SMNVEV (reference sequence). The CDR3 is 18 residues long.

The rearrangement links TRBV7-2 to TRBJ2-3; D is possibly TRBD1 (5 bases). V lost 0 bases to trimming and J lost 4 bases, with 11 bases between them. The V gene's germline CDR1 is SGHTA and CDR2 FQGNSA. The CDR3 extends over 15 amino acids. DNA of the CDR3: TGTGCCAGCAGCTTAGCAGGGGCGCTGGCAGATACGCAGTATTTT. Encoded protein: CASSLAGALADTQYF.

This chain uses TRBV28 with TRBJ2-1, with TRBD2 matching 12 bases. The CDR3 has 24 residues. V trimming: 3 bases; J trimming: 0 bases; junction bases outside the gene matches: 24. Germline assignment: CDR1 MDHEN and CDR2 SYDVKM. The CDR3 region has the DNA TGTGCCAGCAGTTTGACGGTGGGGAATAGGACTAGCGGGACTCTAAAAAGCTCCTACAATGAGCAGTTCTTC. It is translated as CASSLTVGNRTSGTLKSSYNEQFF.

The table lists this clonotype with many counts. CDR3 protein: CSASLPDIKSPQHF. In DNA, the CDR3 is TGCAGTGCTAGTTTGCCCGATATCAAATCGCCCCAGCATTTT. The chain links TRBV20-1 to TRBJ1-5; D not certain. From germline, CDR1 is DFQATT and CDR2 SNEGSKA (reference sequence). This CDR3 has 14 amino acids. V was shortened by 3 bases and J by 9 bases, with 18 bases between the two germline ends.

This clonotype appeared a few times. The rearrangement joins TRBV28 to TRBJ2-4; TRBD2 might be the D (5 bases). The CDR3 is made up of 14 amino acids. V was trimmed by 6 bases and J by 1 base, leaving 10 bases between them. Germline V gives CDR1 MDHEN, CDR2 SYDVKM. This CDR3 is CASSDSGAKNIQYF. CDR3 bases: TGTGCCAGCAGCGACTCGGGGGCCAAAAACATTCAGTACTTC.

This clonotype came up a few times. The gene calls are TRBV4-2 and TRBJ2-2; D uncertain. From germline, CDR1 is LGHNA and CDR2 YNFKEQ. Trimming cost V 0 bases and J 3 bases, with 5 bases left between them. The length of the CDR3 is 14 residues. The CDR3 DNA reads as TGTGCCAGCAGCCAAGATGGGGACACCGGGGAGCTGTTTTTT. This translates into CASSQDGDTGELFF.

This chain links TRBV7-2 with TRBJ2-1; D is unresolved. V gave up 3 bases and J gave up 3 bases, with 6 bases separating them. The CDR3 is made up of 13 amino acids. CDR1 SGHTA and CDR2 FQGNSA come from the germline V gene. CDR3 region: CASSLNDYNEQFF. CDR3 bases: TGTGCCAGCAGCTTGAACGACTACAATGAGCAGTTCTTC.

This clonotype came up a few times. The chain employs TRBV6-1 and TRBJ2-4; D not resolved. The CDR3 length is 15 residues. Germline CDR1 MNHNS, CDR2 SASEGT. Between the trimmed V and J ends, which lost 6 bases and 2 bases, there was a span of 14 bases. DNA for the CDR3: TGTGCCAGCAGAGCGCCGGGCGGACCCAAAAACATTCAGTACTTC. It yields the protein CASRAPGGPKNIQYF.

The rearrangement uses TRBV6-5 and TRBJ1-2; no firm D call. The CDR3 is made up of 12 amino acids. CDR1 and CDR2 (germline): MNHEY, SVGAGI. Trimming left V 6 bases short and J 6 bases short, with 11 bases between. The CDR3, as DNA: TGTGCCAGCAGGCGGGAAGGTCATGGCTACACCTTC. Its protein is CASRREGHGYTF.

The rearrangement uses TRBV3-1 and TRBJ2-5; 7 bases match TRBD1. V lost 1 base, J lost 4 bases, and 6 bases stayed unmatched. The CDR3 sequence is 15 residues long. CDR1 and CDR2 (germline): LGHDT, YNNKEL (reference sequence). The CDR3 nucleotides read TGTGCCAGCAGCCAAGGACCAGGGACAGTAGAGACCCAGTACTTC. Amino acids: CASSQGPGTVETQYF.

This clonotype showed up just a few times. CDR3 nucleotide sequence: TGTGCCAGCAGTTTCTCAGGGAAGGGGCAAGCTTTCTTT. Encoded protein: CASSFSGKGQAFF. The chain links TRBV6-1 to TRBJ1-1, with D tentatively TRBD1 (5 bases). In germline, CDR1 is MNHNS, CDR2 SASEGT. The CDR3 covers 13 residues. V shed 5 bases and J shed 9 bases, with 16 bases lying between them.

The chain couples TRBV7-9 to TRBJ1-4; D call uncertain. Trimming took off 1 base at V and 5 bases at J, with 11 bases between the two ends. CDR1 and CDR2 (germline): SEHNR, FQNEAQ (reference sequence). The length of the CDR3 is 15 residues. The CDR3 nucleotides are TGTGCCAGCAGCTTAGGAAGGTCCCCGAATGAAAAACTGTTTTTT. Its protein product is CASSLGRSPNEKLFF.

This clonotype was seen a handful of times. The chain is built from TRBV6-2 or TRBV6-3 and TRBJ2-7; weak D call: TRBD1 (6 bases). This CDR3 contains 14 residues. Germline V CDR1 and CDR2: MNHEY, SVGEGT. Trimming took off 2 bases at V and 7 bases at J, with 15 bases between the two ends. The CDR3 bases are TGTGCCAGCAGTTACCTCAGGGGCCAAGGGGAGCAGTACTTC. Encoded protein: CASSYLRGQGEQYF.

This clonotype was counted only a few times. V and J are TRBV7-2 and TRBJ2-1, with TRBD2 matching over 7 bases. The germline V gene has CDR1 SGHTA and CDR2 FQGNSA. The CDR3 is made up of 19 amino acids. The V and J ends lost 6 bases and 0 bases, in that order; junction bases with no gene match: 17. This CDR3 is CASSLLRETLWSSYNEQFF. The CDR3 nucleotides read TGTGCCAGCAGTCTTCTGCGGGAGACCCTTTGGAGCTCCTACAATGAGCAGTTCTTC.

This clonotype was counted between two and nine times. An end of the junction does not agree with germline; a read error may underlie this. This chain links TRBV7-8 with TRBJ2-7, with D unresolved. Germline V gene data show CDR1 as SGHVS and CDR2 as FQNEAQ. The CDR3 contains 11 residues. CDR3 sequence reads: CASSPGRTVLF. In nucleotides, the CDR3 is TGTGCCAGCAGCCCAGGCAGGACGGTACTCTTC.

This clonotype was recorded many times. The chain has TRBV7-9 and TRBJ1-3; D not resolved. The CDR3 spans 13 residues. From germline, CDR1 is SEHNR and CDR2 FQNEAQ (reference sequence). Trimming shortened V by 4 bases and J by 1 base, and 5 bases separated the two germline ends. The CDR3 nucleotides read TGTGCCAGCAGCTCACAATCTGGAAACACCATATATTTT. The encoded protein is CASSSQSGNTIYF. Using reference TRBV7-9 and TRBJ1-3 for the parts outside the CDR3, the full variable domain is DTGVSQNPRHKITKRGQNVTFRCDPISEHNRLYWYRQTLGQGPEFLTYFQNEAQLEKSRLLSDRFSAERPKGSFSTLEIQRTEQGDSAMYLCASSSQSGNTIYFGEGSWLTVV.

This clonotype showed up just a few times. The V and J genes are TRBV12-3 or TRBV12-4 and TRBJ1-6, with D perhaps TRBD1 (5 bases). The CDR3 covers 16 residues. V lost 5 bases and J lost 5, with 16 bases in between. The CDR3 sequence is CASSPDTYSDNSPLHF. CDR3 DNA sequence: TGTGCCAGCAGTCCGGACACTTACTCTGATAATTCACCCCTCCACTTT.

V usage is TRBV7-2 and J usage is TRBJ1-4; maybe TRBD1 (5 bases). The CDR3 extends over 13 amino acids. Per germline, CDR1 SGHTA and CDR2 FQGNSA. Trimming cost V 5 bases and J 8 bases, with 12 bases left between them. The DNA for the CDR3 is TGTGCCAGCAGCATAACAGGCGCCGAAAAACTGTTTTTT. It specifies CASSITGAEKLFF.

This clonotype appeared a few times. The chain is built from TRBV20-1 and TRBJ2-2; no reliable D call. V gave up 1 base and J gave up 2 bases, with 8 bases separating them. CDR3 length equals 14 residues. Germline values: CDR1 DFQATT, CDR2 SNEGSKA (reference sequence). Written as DNA, the CDR3 is TGCAGTGCTAGAGGGGGAATTAACACCGGGGAGCTGTTTTTT. Translation gives CSARGGINTGELFF.